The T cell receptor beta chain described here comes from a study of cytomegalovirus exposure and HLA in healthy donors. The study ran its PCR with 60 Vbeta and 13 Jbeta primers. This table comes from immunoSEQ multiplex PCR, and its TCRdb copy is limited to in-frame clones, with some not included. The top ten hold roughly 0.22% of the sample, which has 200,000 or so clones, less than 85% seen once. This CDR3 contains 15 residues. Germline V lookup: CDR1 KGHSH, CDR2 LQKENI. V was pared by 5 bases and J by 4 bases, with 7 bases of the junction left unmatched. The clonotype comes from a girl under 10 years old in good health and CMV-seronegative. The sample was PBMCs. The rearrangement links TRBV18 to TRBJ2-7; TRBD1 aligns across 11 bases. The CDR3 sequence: CASSTGQGATYEQYF. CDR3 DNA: TGTGCCAGCTCAACTGGACAGGGGGCTACGTACGAGCAGTACTTC.